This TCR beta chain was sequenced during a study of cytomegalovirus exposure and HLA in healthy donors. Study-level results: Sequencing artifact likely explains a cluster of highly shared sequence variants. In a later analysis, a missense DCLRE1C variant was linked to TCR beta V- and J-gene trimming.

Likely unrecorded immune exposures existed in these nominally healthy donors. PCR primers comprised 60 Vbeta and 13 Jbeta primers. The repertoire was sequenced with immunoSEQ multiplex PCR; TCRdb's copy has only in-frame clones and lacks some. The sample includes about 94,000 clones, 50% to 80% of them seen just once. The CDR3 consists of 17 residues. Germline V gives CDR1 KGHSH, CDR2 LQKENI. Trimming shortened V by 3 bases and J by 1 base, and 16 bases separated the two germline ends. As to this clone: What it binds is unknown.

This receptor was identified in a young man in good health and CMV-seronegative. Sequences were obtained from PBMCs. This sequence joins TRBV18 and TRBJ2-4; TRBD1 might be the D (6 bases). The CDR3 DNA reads TGTGCCAGCTCACCGAGGACAGTCTTTGAGGCCAAAAACATTCAGTACTTC. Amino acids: CASSPRTVFEAKNIQYF.